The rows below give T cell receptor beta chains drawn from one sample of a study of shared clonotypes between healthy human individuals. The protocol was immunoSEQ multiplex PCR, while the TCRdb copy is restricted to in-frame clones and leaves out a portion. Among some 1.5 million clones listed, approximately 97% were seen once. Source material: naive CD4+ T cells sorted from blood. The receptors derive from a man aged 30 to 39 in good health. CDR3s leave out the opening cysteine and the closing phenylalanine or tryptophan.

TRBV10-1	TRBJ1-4	ASSGGNEKLF
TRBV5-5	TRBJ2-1	ASSWQPGQGEF
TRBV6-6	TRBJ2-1	ASSLSGSSYNEQF
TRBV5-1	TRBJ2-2	ASSTGTPNTGELF
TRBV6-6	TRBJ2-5	ATRAGRGIKETQY
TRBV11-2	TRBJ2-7	ASSHRAISSYEQY
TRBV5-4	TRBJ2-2	ASSTGQGQVTGELF
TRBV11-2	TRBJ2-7	ASSSNRGRNEQY
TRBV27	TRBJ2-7	ASSSPGLPYEQY
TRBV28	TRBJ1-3	ASSLAGQGHSGNTIY
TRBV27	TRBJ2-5	ASSLGRTQY
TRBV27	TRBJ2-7	ASSLGLAGYEQY
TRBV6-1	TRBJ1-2	ASSGEGGRGYT
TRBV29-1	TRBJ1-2	SVGGTGNGYT
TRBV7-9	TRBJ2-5	ASSLAEETQY
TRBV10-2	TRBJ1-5	ATRERYSNQPQH
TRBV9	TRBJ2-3	ASSASGPTDTQY
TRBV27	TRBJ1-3	ASSYRAGNTIY
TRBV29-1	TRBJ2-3	SAATVTFTDTQY
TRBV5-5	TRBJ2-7	ASSRDSTSYEQY
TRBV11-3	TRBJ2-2	ASSSGSNTGELF
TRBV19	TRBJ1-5	ASSIGGGRSQPQH
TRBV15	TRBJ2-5	ATSRDIRTAVETQY
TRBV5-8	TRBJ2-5	ASSTFRDRGKETQY
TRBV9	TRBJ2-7	ASSLDESYEQY
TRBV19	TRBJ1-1	ASSIGGTENTEAF
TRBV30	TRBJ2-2	AWSRAPGFLSTGELF
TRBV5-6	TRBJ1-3	ASSDRGIWDTIY
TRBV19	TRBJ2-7	ASRPSGNYYEQY
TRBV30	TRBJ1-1	AWRGVGPPPIYSEAF
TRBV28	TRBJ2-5	ASSFKEYQETQY
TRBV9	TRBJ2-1	ASSVGPVNNEQF
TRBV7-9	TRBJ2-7	ASSLWTGGAYEQY
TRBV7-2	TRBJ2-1	ASSFRLVIENEQF
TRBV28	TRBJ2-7	ASRLTGVGRGEQY
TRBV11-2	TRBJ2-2	ASSFANTGELF
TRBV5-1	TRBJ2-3	ASSLLGIPSTDTQY
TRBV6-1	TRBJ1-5	ASSGTTSNQPQH
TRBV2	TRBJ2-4	ASSVERENIGY
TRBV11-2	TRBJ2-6	ASSLTGSSGANVLT
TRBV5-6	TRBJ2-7	ASTVKDGAYEQY
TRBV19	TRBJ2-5	ASSIDRTSRATQY
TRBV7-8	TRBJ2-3	ASSPNLGQGTDTQY
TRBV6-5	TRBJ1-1	ASLQANTEAF
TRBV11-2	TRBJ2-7	ASSFSGTGYEQY
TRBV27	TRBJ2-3	ASSSPYTQY
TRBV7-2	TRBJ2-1	ASSMLLTVSSYNEQF
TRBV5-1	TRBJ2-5	ASSPGTSQETQY
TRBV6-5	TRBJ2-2	ASSSDRRNTGELF
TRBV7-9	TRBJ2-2	ASSFRTGVNTGELF
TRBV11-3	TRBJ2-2	ASSRRLAGANTGELF